The 20 T cell receptor beta chains in this list originate from one sample, sequenced in a study of cytomegalovirus exposure and HLA in healthy donors. In the PCR, 60 Vbeta and 13 Jbeta primers were used. The method was immunoSEQ multiplex PCR; TCRdb's version includes in-frame clones alone and lacks a portion of them. The repertoire has roughly 180,000 clones, around a tenth of them found once; the top ten carry 1% to 1.5%. Input material: PBMCs. The receptors stem from a woman in her thirties in good health and CMV-seropositive.

This clone appeared a few times. The J gene is TRBJ1-4, the V gene TRBV4-1; D is uncertain. The CDR3 length is 15 residues. Looked up from germline, CDR1 is MGHRA and CDR2 is YSYEKL. Trimming removed 2 bases at V and 8 bases at J, with 15 bases between. CDR3 in amino acids: CASSQMAGRKEKLFF. CDR3 nucleotides: TGCGCCAGCAGCCAAATGGCCGGGAGGAAAGAAAAACTGTTTTTT.

This clone was seen only a few times. V usage is TRBV30 and J usage is TRBJ2-5; D gene uncertain. The end of the DNA aligns better with TRBJ2-7, so the J call may be wrong. The CDR3 runs 11 residues. Germline V CDR1 and CDR2: GTSNPN, SVGIG (reference sequence). This chain's CDR3 is CAWSVHNEQYF. CDR3 in DNA: TGTGCCTGGAGTGTTCATAACGAGCAGTACTTC.

The chain recombines TRBV5-1 with TRBJ2-5; TRBD2 aligns across 9 bases. CDR3 length equals 15 residues. The J segment lost 9 bases and the V segment lost 9 bases, leaving 18 bases of the junction unmatched. CDR1 and CDR2 (germline): SGHRS, YFSETQ. As DNA, the CDR3 is TGCGCCACCACGCTAATAGCGGGAGTTTGGGAGGCCCAGTACTTC. Protein sequence: CATTLIAGVWEAQYF.

This chain uses TRBV5-1 with TRBJ2-5, with D perhaps matching TRBD2 (5 bases). The CDR3 contains 14 residues. CDR1 and CDR2 (germline): SGHRS, YFSETQ. V was clipped by 4 bases and J by 2 bases, with 12 bases between them. CDR3 in DNA: TGCGCCAGCAGCCTATGGACTGAACAAGAGACCCAGTACTTC. Protein: CASSLWTEQETQYF.

The DNA of the CDR3 is TGTGCCAGCAGCTTAGTTAGGGCAGGGAGGGCCGGGGAGCTGTTTTTT. This gives the protein CASSLVRAGRAGELFF. V is TRBV11-2 and J is TRBJ2-2, with 7 nucleotides matching TRBD2. Germline CDR1 reads SGHAT; CDR2 reads FQNNGV. This CDR3 is built from 16 residues. Trimming at V came to 1 base and at J to 6 bases, leaving 8 bases not matched to a gene.

This clone was picked up a small number of times. The V and J genes are TRBV6-6 and TRBJ2-7, with TRBD2 matching over 8 bases. The CDR3 length is 14 residues. From germline, CDR1 is MNHNY and CDR2 SVGAGI (reference sequence). V trimming: 5 bases; J trimming: 7 bases; junction bases outside the gene matches: 10. The CDR3 spells CASSVAGRSGEQYF. The CDR3 DNA reads as TGTGCCAGCAGTGTAGCGGGAAGGTCGGGAGAGCAGTACTTC.

The chain has TRBV7-9 and TRBJ2-3; TRBD2 agrees at 8 bases. From germline, CDR1 is SEHNR and CDR2 FQNEAQ (reference sequence). CDR3 length: 18 residues. J lost 2 bases, V lost 1 base, and 11 bases had no gene match. Here the CDR3 DNA reads TGTGCCAGCAGCTTAGGGACCAGAACTAGCGGTTTCACAGATACGCAGTATTTT. It encodes CASSLGTRTSGFTDTQYF.

This clone was seen more than once but under ten times. The chain couples TRBV6-5 to TRBJ2-5, with a weak D call TRBD1 (6 bases). Matching the DNA end better, TRBJ2-7 makes the J call doubtful. There are 14 residues in the CDR3. CDR1 is MNHEY and CDR2 is SVGAGI in the germline V gene. The CDR3, as DNA: TGTGCCAGCCAATCCGACAGGAATTCCTACGAGCAGTACTTC. This sequence encodes CASQSDRNSYEQYF.

This clone was seen more than once but under ten times. This sample also contains other DNA sequences that code for the same CDR3. V and J are TRBV7-2 and TRBJ2-5; 9 bases map to TRBD2. Germline trimming cut 5 bases from V and 0 bases from J; bases unmatched to any gene: 4. This CDR3 has 15 amino acids. The germline CDR1 and CDR2 sequences are SGHTA and FQGNSA. Written as DNA, the CDR3 is TGTGCCAGCAGCCGGACTAGCGCGTACCAAGAGACCCAGTACTTC. Its protein product is CASSRTSAYQETQYF.

The chain uses TRBV11-2 and TRBJ2-4; 14 bases are shared with TRBD2. The CDR3 loop spans 17 amino acids. V was clipped by 4 bases and J by 8 bases; unmatched bases: 10. The germline V gene has CDR1 SGHAT and CDR2 FQNNGV. The CDR3 region has the DNA TGTGCCAGCAGCTCCCGACTAGCGGGAGGGCCGGATCACATTCAGTACTTC. As protein: CASSSRLAGGPDHIQYF. The full variable domain, in which reference TRBV11-2 and TRBJ2-4 provide the parts outside the CDR3, is EAGVAQSPRYKIIEKRQSVAFWCNPISGHATLYWYQQILGQGPKLLIQFQNNGVVDDSQLPKDRFSAERLKGVDSTLKIQPAKLEDSAVYLCASSSRLAGGPDHIQYFGAGTRLSVL.

The V call is TRBV29-1, the J call TRBJ1-2; 11 positions match TRBD1. V shed 6 bases and J 3 bases; nucleotides not matched to a gene: 3. The germline V gene has CDR1 SQVTM and CDR2 ANQGSEA. The CDR3 runs 13 residues. CDR3 in DNA: TGCAGCGTCGGACAGGGGGCGGACTATGGCTACACCTTC. Amino acids: CSVGQGADYGYTF.

This clone has just a few counts. The chain combines TRBV4-1 with TRBJ2-5, with 11 bases identical to TRBD2. The J call may be incorrect, as the DNA end agrees better with TRBJ2-7. Germline V CDR1 and CDR2: MGHRA, YSYEKL. The CDR3 is 16 amino acids. The CDR3 loop is CASSQEFSGRAYEQYF. The DNA for the CDR3 is TGCGCCAGCAGCCAGGAATTTAGCGGGAGGGCGTACGAGCAGTACTTC.

This clone was counted a few times. This rearrangement joins TRBV5-1 to TRBJ1-4; 7 bases match TRBD1. This CDR3 is 15 amino acids long. From germline, CDR1 is SGHRS and CDR2 YFSETQ. With 0 bases clipped from V and 6 bases from J, the junction kept 5 bases outside the gene matches. CDR3 nucleotides: TGCGCCAGCAGCTTGGAGACAGGGAGCGATGAAAAACTGTTTTTT. It specifies CASSLETGSDEKLFF.

The chain joins TRBV5-1 to TRBJ1-5; D is unclear. This CDR3 comprises 15 residues. The V and J ends lost 0 bases and 1 base respectively, with 8 bases between them. The germline V gene encodes CDR1 SGHRS and CDR2 YFSETQ. Here the CDR3 DNA reads TGCGCCAGCAGCTTGGGGGAGGCGAGCAATCAGCCCCAGCATTTT. Protein: CASSLGEASNQPQHF. The complete variable domain, with remaining parts taken from reference TRBV5-1 and TRBJ1-5, reads KAGVTQTPRYLIKTRGQQVTLSCSPISGHRSVSWYQQTPGQGLQFLFEYFSETQRNKGNFPGRFSGRQFSNSRSEMNVSTLELGDSALYLCASSLGEASNQPQHFGDGTRLSIL.

This clone was found a few times. This chain uses TRBV30 with TRBJ2-1; 7 positions agree with TRBD2. The CDR3 sequence is 15 residues long. The J segment lost 2 bases and the V segment lost 0 bases, leaving 4 bases of the junction unmatched. Germline V gene data show CDR1 as GTSNPN and CDR2 as SVGIG (reference sequence). CDR3 protein: CAWSVLAGAYNEQFF. The CDR3 DNA is TGTGCCTGGAGTGTACTTGCGGGAGCCTACAATGAGCAGTTCTTC.

This clone came up a few times. J is TRBJ2-3 and V is TRBV25-1, with TRBD2 identical over 10 bases. Germline CDR1 MGHDK, CDR2 SYGVNS. The CDR3 runs to 16 residues. V dropped 2 bases and J dropped 3; count of bases not matched to a gene: 5. In DNA form, the CDR3 reads TGTGCCAGCAGTGAACAGGCTAGCGGGAGTACAGATACGCAGTATTTT. The encoded protein is CASSEQASGSTDTQYF.

This clone was counted between two and nine times. The chain combines TRBV6-5 with TRBJ1-5; no reliable D call. CDR1 is MNHEY and CDR2 is SVGAGI in the germline V gene. V was trimmed by 7 bases and J by 0 bases, leaving 10 bases between them. There are 14 residues in the CDR3. This chain's CDR3 is CASMEGYSNQPQHF. CDR3 DNA: TGTGCCAGCATGGAGGGTTATAGCAATCAGCCCCAGCATTTT.

The CDR3: CASSPQGAGNEQFF. DNA for the CDR3: TGTGCCAGCTCACCACAGGGGGCGGGCAATGAGCAGTTCTTC. The rearrangement joins TRBV18 to TRBJ2-1; 7 bases align to TRBD1. Trimming took 1 base from V and 6 from J; bases not matched to a gene: 3. The CDR3 length is 14 residues. CDR1 and CDR2 from the germline V gene are KGHSH and LQKENI.

The chain couples TRBV6-6 to TRBJ1-4, with TRBD1 identical over 7 bases. The CDR3 totals 16 residues. V trimming: 0 bases; J trimming: 5 bases; junction bases outside the gene matches: 6. Germline V gives CDR1 MNHNY, CDR2 SVGAGI (reference sequence). The CDR3 nucleotides are TGTGCCAGCAGTTACTCTCCGACAGGGCTAAATGAAAAACTGTTTTTT. It codes for CASSYSPTGLNEKLFF.

The chain carries TRBV7-9 and TRBJ2-3; D possibly corresponds to TRBD1 (6 bases). From germline, CDR1 is SEHNR and CDR2 FQNEAQ (reference sequence). The CDR3 loop spans 17 amino acids. Trimming left V 5 bases short and J 3 bases short, with 21 bases between. The CDR3, as DNA: TGTGCCAGCAGCCGCCCGGATGGACAGCAGACTACAGATACGCAGTATTTT. Translation: CASSRPDGQQTTDTQYF. Drawing the rest from reference TRBV7-9 and TRBJ2-3, the complete variable domain is DTGVSQNPRHKITKRGQNVTFRCDPISEHNRLYWYRQTLGQGPEFLTYFQNEAQLEKSRLLSDRFSAERPKGSFSTLEIQRTEQGDSAMYLCASSRPDGQQTTDTQYFGPGTRLTVL.